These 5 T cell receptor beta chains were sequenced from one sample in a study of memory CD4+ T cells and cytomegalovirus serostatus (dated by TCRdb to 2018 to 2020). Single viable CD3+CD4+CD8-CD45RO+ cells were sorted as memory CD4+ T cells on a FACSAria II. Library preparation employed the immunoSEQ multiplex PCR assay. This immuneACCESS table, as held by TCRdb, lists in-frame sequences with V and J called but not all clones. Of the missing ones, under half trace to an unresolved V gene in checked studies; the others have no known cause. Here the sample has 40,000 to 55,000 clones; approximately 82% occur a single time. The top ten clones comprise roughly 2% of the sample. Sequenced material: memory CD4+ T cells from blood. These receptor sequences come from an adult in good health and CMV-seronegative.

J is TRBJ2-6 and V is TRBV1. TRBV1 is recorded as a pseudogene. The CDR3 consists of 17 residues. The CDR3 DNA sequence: TGCACCAGCAGCCTACCGCTTCATTGCTCTGGGGCCAACGTCCTGACTTTC. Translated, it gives CTSSLPLHCSGANVLTF.

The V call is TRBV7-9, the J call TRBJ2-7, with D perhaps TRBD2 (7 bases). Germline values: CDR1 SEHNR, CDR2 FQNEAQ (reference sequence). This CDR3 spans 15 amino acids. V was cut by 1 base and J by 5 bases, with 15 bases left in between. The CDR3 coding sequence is TGTGCCAGCAGCTTAGAGGCGGGGGCTCCCCACGAGCAGTACTTC. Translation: CASSLEAGAPHEQYF.

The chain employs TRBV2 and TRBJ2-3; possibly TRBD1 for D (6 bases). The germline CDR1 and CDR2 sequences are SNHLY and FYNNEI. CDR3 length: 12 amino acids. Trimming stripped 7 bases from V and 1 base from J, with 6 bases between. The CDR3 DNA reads TGTGCCAGCAACAGGGGCACAGATACGCAGTATTTT. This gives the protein CASNRGTDTQYF.

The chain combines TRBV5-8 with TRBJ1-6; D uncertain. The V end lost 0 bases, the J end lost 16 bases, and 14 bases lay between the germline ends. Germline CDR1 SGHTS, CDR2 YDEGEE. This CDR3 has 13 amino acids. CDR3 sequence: CASSLGQPPVLHF. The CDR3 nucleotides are TGTGCCAGCAGCTTGGGGCAGCCCCCCGTGCTCCACTTT.

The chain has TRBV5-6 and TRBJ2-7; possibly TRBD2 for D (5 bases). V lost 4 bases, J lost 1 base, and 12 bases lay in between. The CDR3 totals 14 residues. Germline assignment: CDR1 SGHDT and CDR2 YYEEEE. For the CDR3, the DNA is TGTGCCAGCAGCCCTGCTCTAGCTTCCTACGAGCAGTACTTC. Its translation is CASSPALASYEQYF.